These T cell receptor beta chains were read from a single sample in a study of T cell responses to AZD1222 COVID-19 vaccine. The protocol was immunoSEQ multiplex PCR, while the TCRdb copy is restricted to in-frame clones and leaves out a portion. This table holds 86,000 or so clones, more than 70% found once. Material: peripheral blood, obtained on day 0 of AZD1222 vaccination. The receptors were gathered from an adult in good health. Each CDR3 is given with its conserved first and last residue. The D gene is left open where the match is weak. Expanded clones are given a class, and other clones once, few, many or no size at all.

clone size	V gene	D gene	J gene	CDR3 DNA	CDR3 protein
-	TRBV5-1	-	TRBJ2-1	TGCGCCAGCCAATCAGAGGGCGGAGCCACCTACAATGAGCAGTTCTTC	CASQSEGGATYNEQFF
-	TRBV2	TRBD1	TRBJ1-2	TGTGCCAGCAGTGATGAGGGGGCGAGTGGCTACACCTTC	CASSDEGASGYTF
-	TRBV9	TRBD1	TRBJ2-2	TGTGCCAGCAGCGTCGCCGGGACAGAAAACACCGGGGAGCTGTTTTTT	CASSVAGTENTGELFF
-	TRBV23-1	-	TRBJ1-1	TGCGCCAGCAGTGCACCGGGACGGAGGTTCGGGGATACTGAAGCTTTCTTT	CASSAPGRRFGDTEAFF
-	TRBV6-5	-	TRBJ1-1	TGTGCCAGCAAGAGGAGGGGACGGGACACTGAAGCTTTCTTT	CASKRRGRDTEAFF
-	TRBV7-9	-	TRBJ1-5	TGTGCCAGCAGCTCCGGACAGTTGAATCAGCCCCAGCATTTT	CASSSGQLNQPQHF
-	TRBV27	-	TRBJ2-7	TGTGCCAGCAGTTTATCGGGCTACGAGCAGTACTTC	CASSLSGYEQYF
-	TRBV19	TRBD2	TRBJ2-3	TGTGCCAGTAGTGCGACTAGCGGGGCGGGCACAGATACGCAGTATTTT	CASSATSGAGTDTQYF
-	TRBV18	TRBD1	TRBJ1-1	TGTGCCAGCTCACCAGGGACAGCTACTGAAGCTTTCTTT	CASSPGTATEAFF
-	TRBV29-1	TRBD1	TRBJ2-7	TGCAGCGTCAGGGGGCGCCGGTCCTACGAGCAGTACTTC	CSVRGRRSYEQYF
-	TRBV19	-	TRBJ1-1	TGTGCCAGTGTTTCGTCCGGAGGGACTGAAGCTTTCTTT	CASVSSGGTEAFF
-	TRBV18	-	TRBJ1-4	TGTGCCAGCTCACCATTCAGGGGAGAGGAAAAACTGTTTTTT	CASSPFRGEEKLFF
-	TRBV3-1/TRBV3-2	-	TRBJ2-1	TGTGCCAGCAGCGCAAAGACAGGAAACTCCTACAATGAGCAGTTCTTC	CASSAKTGNSYNEQFF
-	TRBV7-2	-	TRBJ2-7	TGTGCCAGCAGCTTAGAGGTCGGAACCTACGAGCAGTACTTC	CASSLEVGTYEQYF
-	TRBV9	-	TRBJ1-1	TGTGCCAGCAGCGTAGCGGCAGGGCTTATCGGGGACACTGAAGCTTTCTTT	CASSVAAGLIGDTEAFF
-	TRBV6-5	-	TRBJ1-6	TGTGCCAGCAGCACGAGGCAGTATAATTCACCCCTCCACTTT	CASSTRQYNSPLHF
-	TRBV6-5	-	TRBJ1-1	TGTGCCAGCAGTACTTATGCGCGTGGGAACACTGAAGCTTTCTTT	CASSTYARGNTEAFF
-	TRBV15	-	TRBJ1-1	TGTGCCACCAGCCCCCATCGGGGGCTGGGCACTGAAGCTTTCTTT	CATSPHRGLGTEAFF
-	TRBV5-8	-	TRBJ2-3	TGTGCCAGCAGCTCCATGTCGGGGGATACGCAGTATTTT	CASSSMSGDTQYF
-	TRBV12-5	-	TRBJ2-3	TGTGCTAGTGGTCGATACGGGAGCACAGATACGCAGTATTTT	CASGRYGSTDTQYF
-	TRBV28	-	TRBJ2-7	TGTGCCAGCAGTCCCCTGCAACTCCGACTCAGCTCCTACGAGCAGTACTTC	CASSPLQLRLSSYEQYF
-	TRBV28	-	TRBJ2-7	TGTGCCAGCAATGGGGAACACTGGTACGAGCAGTACTTC	CASNGEHWYEQYF
-	TRBV27	-	TRBJ2-7	TGTGCCAGCAGTTTGAGGGGAACCTACGAGCAGTACTTC	CASSLRGTYEQYF
once	TRBV14	-	TRBJ1-6	TGTGCCAGCAGCCAAGATCACGGTTCACCCCTCCACTTT	CASSQDHGSPLHF
once	TRBV5-4	-	TRBJ1-6	TGTGCCAGCAGCTTGGAGGTTGGATCTCAATCACCCCTCCACTTT	CASSLEVGSQSPLHF
-	TRBV3-1/TRBV3-2	-	TRBJ2-7	TGTGCCAGCAGCCTCATAACCGGGGTAAGCTCCTACGAGCAGTACTTC	CASSLITGVSSYEQYF
-	TRBV4-1	-	TRBJ2-1	TGCGCCAGCAGCCAAGAAGAGGGGGTGAGCTCCTACAATGAGCAGTTCTTC	CASSQEEGVSSYNEQFF
-	TRBV27	-	TRBJ2-1	TGTGCCACCAGCCCTGACCGCCCCTACAATGAGCAGTTCTTC	CATSPDRPYNEQFF
-	TRBV12-3/TRBV12-4	-	TRBJ1-3	TGTGCCAGCACCGCGGGAAACACCATATATTTT	CASTAGNTIYF
-	TRBV24-1	-	TRBJ1-1	TGTGCCACCAGTGATTTGTGGGGGGGGACTGAAGCTTTCTTT	CATSDLWGGTEAFF
-	TRBV2	TRBD1	TRBJ1-2	TGTGCCAGCAGGATAACAGGGGTAGGAGGCTACACCTTC	CASRITGVGGYTF
-	TRBV4-3	-	TRBJ1-3	TGCGCCAGCAGCCAGGATGGAGTCTCTGGAAACACCATATATTTT	CASSQDGVSGNTIYF
few	TRBV29-1	-	TRBJ1-1	TGCAGCGTTGACCCCCAATTGACAGAGAACACTGAAGCTTTCTTT	CSVDPQLTENTEAFF
-	TRBV5-4	-	TRBJ1-2	TGTGCCAGCAGCGCACAGGACAGCCGGTATGGCTACACCTTC	CASSAQDSRYGYTF
once	TRBV30	-	TRBJ1-5	TGTGCCTGGAGCCCGGGCCTGGGAAGCAATCAGCCCCAGCATTTT	CAWSPGLGSNQPQHF
-	TRBV5-4	-	TRBJ1-4	TGTGCCAGCAGCTCCTCTGGGGGATTTAATGAAAAACTGTTTTTT	CASSSSGGFNEKLFF
-	TRBV14	-	TRBJ2-6	TGTGCCAGCAGCCGGTTCGGCTCTGGGGCCAACGTCCTGACTTTC	CASSRFGSGANVLTF
-	TRBV20-1	-	TRBJ2-2	TGCAGTGCTAGTCCCCCGACTAGAAAAGACTTCACCGGGGAGCTGTTTTTT	CSASPPTRKDFTGELFF
-	TRBV19	TRBD1	TRBJ1-1	TGTGCCAGTAGTACCCGGGCAGGGGGCACTGAAGCTTTCTTT	CASSTRAGGTEAFF
-	TRBV6-1	TRBD2	TRBJ2-7	TGTGCCAGCAGTGAAGCGCTAGCGGGACTACGTGGGGGGCAGTACTTC	CASSEALAGLRGGQYF
-	TRBV7-9	-	TRBJ2-7	TGTGCCAGCAGCTTAGATTCGCAGTCCTACGAGCAGTACTTC	CASSLDSQSYEQYF
once	TRBV5-1	-	TRBJ2-1	TGCGCCAGCAGCTCCGGACAGAACTACAATGAGCAGTTCTTC	CASSSGQNYNEQFF
-	TRBV5-1	-	TRBJ2-7	TGCGCCAGCAGCTTGGGGGGAAGCTCCTACGAGCAGTACTTC	CASSLGGSSYEQYF
-	TRBV1	-	TRBJ1-6	TGCACCAGCAGCCACTTTCGGACCGCGAATTCACCCCTCCACTTT	CTSSHFRTANSPLHF
-	TRBV4-2	-	TRBJ1-5	TGTGCCAGCAGCAATAGAGGAGGCGGGGCGCCCCAGCATTTT	CASSNRGGGAPQHF
-	TRBV3-1/TRBV3-2	TRBD1	TRBJ1-2	TGTGCCAGCAGCCAAGGGGGACAGACCTTCTATGGCTACACCTTC	CASSQGGQTFYGYTF
-	TRBV28	-	TRBJ2-1	TGTGCCAGCCCTCCCTCGGGGCAGGTTGGAGGCAATGAGCAGTTCTTC	CASPPSGQVGGNEQFF
-	TRBV7-2	TRBD1	TRBJ2-1	TGTGCCAGCAGCTTCGGGACAGGGAACTACAATGAGCAGTTCTTC	CASSFGTGNYNEQFF
-	TRBV30	TRBD2	TRBJ2-1	TGTGCCTGGAGTGTACGGCAACTAGCGGGCCTGGGGGATGAGCAGTTCTTC	CAWSVRQLAGLGDEQFF
-	TRBV10-1	-	TRBJ1-6	TGCGCCAGCAGTGAGTCTCGGGGCTCCTATAATTCACCCCTCCACTTT	CASSESRGSYNSPLHF
-	TRBV6-5	-	TRBJ1-5	TGTGCCAGCAGCCCCCAGAATGGGGGCATTCAGCCCCAGCATTTT	CASSPQNGGIQPQHF
-	TRBV2	-	TRBJ2-7	TGTGCCAGCCAAACGGACGGGAGCTCCTACGAGCAGTACTTC	CASQTDGSSYEQYF
few	TRBV7-9	-	TRBJ2-1	TGTGCCAGCAGTCCTTACAATGAGCAGTTCTTC	CASSPYNEQFF
-	TRBV18	TRBD1	TRBJ2-2	TGTGCCAGCTCACCTACTTTAACAGGGGTGACCGGGGAGCTGTTTTTT	CASSPTLTGVTGELFF
-	TRBV18	TRBD1	TRBJ1-5	TGTGCCAGCTCACCCAAAGGACAGGGACAGGGCGCCCAGCATTTT	CASSPKGQGQGAQHF
-	TRBV10-1	-	TRBJ1-6	TGCGCCAGCAGTGAGGCCAGGGGAGGAAGTTCACCCCTCCACTTT	CASSEARGGSSPLHF
-	TRBV18	TRBD1	TRBJ1-4	TGTGCCAGCTCACCGGGACAGGGACCTGAAAAACTGTTTTTT	CASSPGQGPEKLFF
once	TRBV3-1/TRBV3-2	TRBD2	TRBJ2-3	TGTGCCAGCAGCCTTCAGCGGGACCCATTGGCGGATACGCAGTATTTT	CASSLQRDPLADTQYF
-	TRBV7-9	-	TRBJ1-6	TGTGCCAGCAGCTTAGGCCAGGGGTATTCACCCCTCCACTTT	CASSLGQGYSPLHF